Below, 5 T cell receptor beta chains from the same sample are listed, as sequenced in a study of cytomegalovirus exposure and HLA in healthy donors. This table comes from immunoSEQ multiplex PCR, and its TCRdb copy is limited to in-frame clones, with some not included. The sample yields 200,000 to 250,000 clones, 75% to 95% seen once. The sequencing input was PBMCs. The receptors shown here come from a woman aged 18-35 years in good health and CMV-seronegative.

The chain links TRBV6-1 to TRBJ2-2; D not resolved. This CDR3 is 14 amino acids long. Germline CDR1 is MNHNS and CDR2 is SASEGT. The V and J ends lost 3 bases and 1 base respectively, with 6 bases between them. CDR3 loop: CASSDSGNTGELFF. The CDR3 coding sequence is TGTGCCAGCAGTGATTCAGGGAACACCGGGGAGCTGTTTTTT.

This rearrangement joins TRBV4-1 to TRBJ1-2; D remains ambiguous. Germline CDR1 and CDR2: MGHRA and YSYEKL. V was clipped by 0 bases and J by 4 bases, with 15 bases between them. The CDR3 spans 16 residues. The CDR3 region has the DNA TGCGCCAGCAGCCAAGATCCTGCTGGAGTCTCCTATGGCTACACCTTC. This gives the protein CASSQDPAGVSYGYTF.

The chain couples TRBV13 to TRBJ1-1, with D perhaps matching TRBD1 (6 bases). With 5 bases removed from V and 4 bases from J, the gap between germline ends came to 14 bases. Germline CDR1 is PRHDT and CDR2 is FYEKMQ (reference sequence). The CDR3 totals 14 residues. CDR3 DNA sequence: TGTGCCAGCAGCAATTTTGCGGGGGCCACTGAAGCTTTCTTT. Translated, it gives CASSNFAGATEAFF.

The chain links TRBV5-1 to TRBJ1-4; D is unclear. The germline CDR1 and CDR2 sequences are SGHRS and YFSETQ. The CDR3 covers 13 residues. V dropped 6 bases and J dropped 8 bases, with 14 bases sitting between them. The CDR3 DNA is TGCGCCAGCATCAGGAGGGTAGGGGAAAAACTGTTTTTT. Protein: CASIRRVGEKLFF.

The gene calls are TRBV19 and TRBJ2-2; D possibly corresponds to TRBD2 (6 bases). The CDR3 length is 16 residues. The V and J ends lost 4 bases and 6 bases respectively, with 18 bases between them. Germline V gene lookup returns CDR1 LNHDA and CDR2 SQIVND (reference sequence). In nucleotides, the CDR3 is TGTGCCAGTAGTAGAACCCGGGACTCAGTCCCCGGGGAGCTGTTTTTT. This gives the protein CASSRTRDSVPGELFF.